This T cell receptor beta chain was sequenced for a study of CD8 T cells in Susac syndrome. Study as a whole: At the time of blood draw, patients with Susac syndrome were therapy-naive, receiving corticosteroids, or receiving intravenous immunoglobulin alone. General study points: In Susac patients, clonal expansion was not detected in CD4+ cells.

Random hexamers were used to reverse transcribe about 0.5 to 1 ug of RNA. Using its own MiXCR run on the immunoSEQ multiplex PCR reads, TCRdb lists one record per CDR3 protein. The sample lists some 200,000 distinct CDR3 sequences, about 94% occurring once. The CDR3 has 13 amino acids. Trimming took 4 bases from V and 9 from J, leaving 13 bases between them. Per the germline V gene, CDR1 is MGHRA and CDR2 is YSYEKL. This clonotype was observed a few times. Its antigen is undetermined. The sample was CD4+ T cells from PBMCs. The sequence derives from a human donor with Susac syndrome. The chain couples TRBV4-1 to TRBJ2-1, with D perhaps matching TRBD2 (6 bases). The CDR3, as DNA: TGCGCCAGCAGCCGACTTAGGGGAGGTGAGCAGTTCTTC. Translation: CASSRLRGGEQFF.